What follows are 27 T cell receptor beta chains derived from one specimen sequenced in a study of Graves' ophthalmopathy and Graves' hyperthyroidism. The study amplified TCR beta CDR3 regions using RNA transcripts. Second-round multiplex PCR came after first-round RT-PCR with HTBI primers. TCRdb used MiXCR to reprocess the multiplex PCR reads, holding one entry per CDR3 protein. This table has 600,000 to 950,000 distinct CDR3 sequences, around 40% appearing once. Material for sequencing was peripheral blood. Receptors were obtained from an adult man with Graves' ophthalmopathy.

This clonotype was counted many times. J is TRBJ1-1 and V is TRBV29-1; D gene ambiguous. Deletions cut 0 bases from V and 6 bases from J, with 5 bases between. The V gene's germline CDR1 is SQVTM and CDR2 ANQGSEA. CDR3 size: 11 residues. The CDR3 sequence: CSVEDHAEAFF. Written as DNA, the CDR3 is TGCAGCGTTGAAGATCACGCTGAAGCTTTCTTT.

The V gene is TRBV25-1, the J gene TRBJ2-7; TRBD2 agrees at 9 bases. CDR1 and CDR2 (germline): MGHDK, SYGVNS. The CDR3 is made up of 15 amino acids. Germline trimming cut 6 bases from V and 7 bases from J; bases unmatched to any gene: 13. The chain's CDR3 is CASSFIAGGRREQYF. CDR3 sequence (DNA): TGTGCCAGCAGCTTTATCGCGGGAGGGCGGCGGGAGCAGTACTTC.

This sequence joins TRBV29-1 and TRBJ1-2, with TRBD1 as a possible D gene (6 bases). The V end was cut by 1 base, the J end by 8 bases, with 11 bases between. The CDR3 has 12 residues. CDR1 and CDR2 from the germline V gene are SQVTM and ANQGSEA. CDR3 nucleotide sequence: TGCAGCGTTGAAGGCGAGGGGGGCGGCTACACCTTC. It translates to CSVEGEGGGYTF. Drawing the rest from reference TRBV29-1 and TRBJ1-2, the complete variable domain is SAVISQKPSRDICQRGTSLTIQCQVDSQVTMMFWYRQQPGQSLTLIATANQGSEATYESGFVIDKFPISRPNLTFSTLTVSNMSPEDSSIYLCSVEGEGGGYTFGSGTRLTVV.

This clonotype was found a few times. The chain is built from TRBV29-1 and TRBJ2-5, with TRBD1 matching over 9 bases. Germline-derived CDR1 and CDR2 are SQVTM and ANQGSEA. After removal of 5 bases from V and 10 bases from J, the junction contained 8 bases not matched to a gene. This CDR3 is 12 amino acids long. In DNA form, the CDR3 reads TGCAGCGTTTCCCGACAGGGGGGCATCCAGTACTTC. Translation gives CSVSRQGGIQYF.

This clonotype was seen more than once but under ten times. The V call is TRBV5-4, the J call TRBJ2-2; TRBD2 matches at 7 bases. CDR3 length equals 14 residues. V trimming: 2 bases; J trimming: 5 bases; junction bases outside the gene matches: 3. The V gene's germline CDR1 is SGHNT and CDR2 YYREEE (reference sequence). CDR3 DNA: TGTGCCAGCAGCTTTGGGGGGGTTACCGGGGAGCTGTTTTTT. The encoded protein is CASSFGGVTGELFF. Drawing the rest from reference TRBV5-4 and TRBJ2-2, the complete variable domain is ETGVTQSPTHLIKTRGQQVTLRCSSQSGHNTVSWYQQALGQGPQFIFQYYREEENGRGNFPPRFSGLQFPNYSSELNVNALELDDSALYLCASSFGGVTGELFFGEGSRLTVL.

The rearrangement links TRBV13 to TRBJ2-7; D could derive from TRBD1 or TRBD2 (5 bases each). V was cut by 2 bases and J by 3 bases, with 14 bases left in between. The length of the CDR3 is 15 residues. CDR1 and CDR2 from the germline V gene are PRHDT and FYEKMQ (reference sequence). CDR3 in amino acids: CASSLLGEGGYEQYF. The DNA of the CDR3 is TGTGCCAGCAGCTTATTGGGGGAAGGCGGCTACGAGCAGTACTTC. The full variable domain, its missing parts supplied by reference TRBV13 and TRBJ2-7, is AAGVIQSPRHLIKEKRETATLKCYPIPRHDTVYWYQQGPGQDPQFLISFYEKMQSDKGSIPDRFSAQQFSDYHSELNMSSLELGDSALYFCASSLLGEGGYEQYFGPGTRLTVT.

This clonotype was found a few times. The J gene is TRBJ2-7, the V gene TRBV7-2; a weak D match, TRBD1 (6 bases). This CDR3 has 14 residues. Deletions cut 5 bases from V and 3 bases from J, with 14 bases between. Germline-derived CDR1 and CDR2 are SGHTA and FQGNSA. The CDR3 nucleotides are TGTGCCAGCAGCAAGGGACACCTAGACTACGAGCAGTACTTC. Its protein product is CASSKGHLDYEQYF.

This clonotype was seen repeatedly, ten times or more. V and J are TRBV29-1 and TRBJ1-6; the match to TRBD1 covers 7 bases. The ends lost 5 bases at V and 8 bases at J; junction bases unmatched: 12. This CDR3 is built from 15 residues. The V gene's germline CDR1 is SQVTM and CDR2 ANQGSEA. The CDR3 protein is CSVSFTTGFDSPLHF. The CDR3 DNA sequence: TGCAGCGTTAGTTTTACGACAGGGTTTGATTCACCCCTCCACTTT.

This clonotype was counted between two and nine times. The chain employs TRBV5-6 and TRBJ1-2, with D hard to call. The CDR3 runs 14 residues. Germline V lookup: CDR1 SGHDT, CDR2 YYEEEE. The V gene lost 6 bases and the J gene lost 4 bases, with 16 bases spanning the gap. The CDR3 DNA follows: TGTGCCAGCACCGAAGGAACGGGTCGCTATGGCTACACCTTC. Encoded protein: CASTEGTGRYGYTF.

This clonotype showed up just once. This sequence joins TRBV20-1 and TRBJ2-5; D might be TRBD1 (5 bases). V lost 8 bases and J 1 base, leaving 11 bases between the germline ends. The germline V gene has CDR1 DFQATT and CDR2 SNEGSKA (reference sequence). The CDR3 consists of 12 residues. The CDR3 DNA sequence: TGCAGTACTCAGGGTTCCCAAGAGACCCAGTACTTC. Translation: CSTQGSQETQYF.

The chain couples TRBV10-3 to TRBJ2-7, with 7 bases identical to TRBD1. This CDR3 has 14 residues. Germline assignment: CDR1 ENHRY and CDR2 SYGVKD. J was trimmed by 6 bases and V by 3 bases; bases with no gene match: 8. The CDR3 reads CAISDRDSRSEQYF. CDR3 sequence (DNA): TGTGCCATCAGTGATAGGGACAGCAGATCCGAGCAGTACTTC.

V and J are TRBV25-1 and TRBJ1-6; 7 bases are shared with TRBD1. This CDR3 spans 13 amino acids. J was trimmed by 10 bases and V by 8 bases; bases with no gene match: 8. Germline V gene data show CDR1 as MGHDK and CDR2 as SYGVNS. CDR3 coding DNA: TGTGCCAGCCGGACAGGCCGGGGATCACCCCTCCACTTT. Encoded protein: CASRTGRGSPLHF.

This clonotype was counted at least ten times. V and J are TRBV20-1 and TRBJ2-7, with 8 bases aligning to TRBD1. Germline V gene lookup returns CDR1 DFQATT and CDR2 SNEGSKA (reference sequence). This CDR3 contains 13 residues. V dropped 6 bases and J dropped 3; count of bases not matched to a gene: 7. The DNA of the CDR3 is TGCAGTGCCTCGGGACAGGCGAACTACGAGCAGTACTTC. Translating it yields CSASGQANYEQYF.

This clonotype was counted a single time. The chain links TRBV10-2 to TRBJ1-3; unclear D gene. The CDR3 loop spans 14 amino acids. The germline CDR1 and CDR2 sequences are WSHSY and SAAADI. The germline V and J ends were trimmed by 0 bases and 4 bases, with 7 bases remaining between them. The CDR3 nucleotides are TGCGCCAGCAGTGAGTCAGGGCAAGGAAACACCATATATTTT. Translated, it gives CASSESGQGNTIYF.

In its sample, this clonotype was seen a few times. The chain links TRBV29-1 to TRBJ2-7; the D gene is possibly TRBD1 (5 bases). The V end was cut by 4 bases, the J end by 0 bases, with 13 bases between. Germline lookup yields CDR1 SQVTM and CDR2 ANQGSEA. This CDR3 is built from 14 residues. The chain's CDR3 is CSVGGIHSSYEQYF. The DNA of the CDR3 is TGCAGCGTTGGGGGCATCCACAGCTCCTACGAGCAGTACTTC.

Comment on this clonotype: A much larger clone sits a single nucleotide away, making a read error possible. The chain couples TRBV10-2 to TRBJ2-5; a weak D match, TRBD2 (5 bases). Germline V gene lookup returns CDR1 WSHSY and CDR2 SAAADI. CDR3 length: 14 residues. The CDR3 nucleotides are TGTGTCAGCAGTGAGGCAGACTATCAAGAGACCCAGTACTTC. This encodes CVSSEADYQETQYF.

The chain carries TRBV2 and TRBJ1-2; D is undetermined. The germline gives CDR1 SNHLY, CDR2 FYNNEI. The V and J ends lost 5 bases and 3 bases respectively, with 13 bases between them. This CDR3 has 14 amino acids. This chain's CDR3 is CASSTLGPDYGYTF. The DNA of the CDR3 is TGTGCCAGCAGTACCTTGGGCCCCGACTATGGCTACACCTTC.

The gene calls are TRBV15 and TRBJ1-2; perhaps TRBD1 as D (6 bases). CDR1 is LNHNV and CDR2 is YYDKDF in the germline V gene (reference sequence). The germline V and J ends were trimmed by 0 bases and 0 bases, with 8 bases remaining between them. The CDR3 runs to 15 residues. The DNA of the CDR3 is TGTGCCACCAGCAGAGATGAGGGGGCTAACTATGGCTACACCTTC. Its protein is CATSRDEGANYGYTF.

There are a few counts of this clonotype. This chain connects TRBV6-5 to TRBJ2-5, with D possibly TRBD2 on 5 matching bases. Germline V CDR1 and CDR2: MNHEY, SVGAGI. Trimming stripped 8 bases from V and 5 bases from J, with 12 bases between. The length of the CDR3 is 12 residues. Written as DNA, the CDR3 is TGTGCCAGCCGGAGGAGAGGGGAGACCCAGTACTTC. Amino acids: CASRRRGETQYF.

In this sample, this clonotype turned up many times. The rearrangement uses TRBV29-1 and TRBJ1-4, with TRBD1 identical over 8 bases. Germline V lookup: CDR1 SQVTM, CDR2 ANQGSEA. CDR3 length equals 13 residues. Trimming at V came to 3 bases and at J to 4 bases, leaving 1 base not matched to a gene. The CDR3 DNA reads as TGCAGCGTTGAGGACAGGGATAATGAAAAACTGTTTTTT. Amino acid sequence: CSVEDRDNEKLFF.

The V call is TRBV4-1, the J call TRBJ1-5, with D tentatively TRBD1 (5 bases). V lost 4 bases, J lost 5 bases, and 15 bases lay in between. Germline V lookup: CDR1 MGHRA, CDR2 YSYEKL. CDR3 length: 15 residues. CDR3 sequence (DNA): TGCGCCAGCAGCCTCTGGGACGGGGAGTATCAGCCCCAGCATTTT. Translating gives CASSLWDGEYQPQHF.

The CDR3 DNA reads TGTGCCACCAGTGATTTGGGGGACGTGAACACCGGGGAGCTGTTTTTT. As protein: CATSDLGDVNTGELFF. V usage is TRBV24-1 and J usage is TRBJ2-2; D possibly uses TRBD1 or TRBD2 (5 bases each). CDR1 KGHDR and CDR2 SFDVKD come from the germline V gene. The CDR3 has 16 residues. V lost 0 bases and J lost 1, with 8 bases in between.

The table lists this clonotype with a few counts. The rearrangement links TRBV7-9 to TRBJ1-2; the D gene is possibly TRBD1 (6 bases). Germline CDR1 reads SEHNR; CDR2 reads FQNEAQ (reference sequence). V lost 1 base, J lost 2 bases, and 11 bases lay in between. CDR3 length: 15 residues. The CDR3 region is CASSLEGVANYGYTF. Here the CDR3 DNA reads TGTGCCAGCAGCTTAGAGGGGGTAGCGAACTATGGCTACACCTTC. The full variable domain, completed using reference TRBV7-9 and TRBJ1-2, is DTGVSQNPRHKITKRGQNVTFRCDPISEHNRLYWYRQTLGQGPEFLTYFQNEAQLEKSRLLSDRFSAERPKGSFSTLEIQRTEQGDSAMYLCASSLEGVANYGYTFGSGTRLTVV.

The chain employs TRBV7-2 and TRBJ1-6; tentatively, D is TRBD1 (5 bases). The germline gives CDR1 SGHTA, CDR2 FQGNSA. The CDR3 covers 15 residues. V lost 5 bases to trimming and J lost 9 bases, with 17 bases between them. The CDR3 loop reads CASSQDRIRGSPLHF. CDR3 coding DNA: TGTGCCAGCAGCCAAGATCGTATTAGGGGTTCACCCCTCCACTTT.

This sequence joins TRBV29-1 and TRBJ1-2; 7 bases map to TRBD1. The ends lost 4 bases at V and 8 bases at J; junction bases unmatched: 7. Looked up from germline, CDR1 is SQVTM and CDR2 is ANQGSEA. The CDR3 extends over 12 amino acids. CDR3 in amino acids: CSVVKGAKGYTF. CDR3 sequence (DNA): TGCAGCGTTGTGAAGGGGGCGAAGGGCTACACCTTC.

Only a few counts were recorded for this clonotype. The chain has TRBV6-6 and TRBJ2-5; 8 nucleotides agree with TRBD1. From germline, CDR1 is MNHNY and CDR2 SVGAGI (reference sequence). The junction had 14 bases not matched to a gene; V was cut back by 6 bases and J by 5 bases. This CDR3 comprises 16 residues. The CDR3 DNA is TGTGCCAGCAGGTCGACGTCAGGGGGCGGTGGGGAGACCCAGTACTTC. Residues: CASRSTSGGGGETQYF.

The chain combines TRBV7-2 with TRBJ1-1; TRBD1 aligns across 7 bases. The CDR3 loop spans 15 amino acids. The J segment lost 7 bases and the V segment lost 5 bases, leaving 13 bases of the junction unmatched. Germline-derived CDR1 and CDR2 are SGHTA and FQGNSA. The CDR3 protein is CASSPQTVAGGEAFF. In nucleotides, the CDR3 is TGTGCCAGCAGCCCACAAACGGTGGCAGGGGGTGAAGCTTTCTTT. Full variable domain (missing parts from reference TRBV7-2 and TRBJ1-1): GAGVSQSPSNKVTEKGKDVELRCDPISGHTALYWYRQSLGQGLEFLIYFQGNSAPDKSGLPSDRFSAERTGGSVSTLTIQRTQQEDSAVYLCASSPQTVAGGEAFFGQGTRLTVV.